These 15 T cell receptor beta chains were all obtained from the same sample, sequenced in a study of cytomegalovirus exposure and HLA in healthy donors (TCRdb year 2017). Libraries were prepared through the immunoSEQ multiplex PCR assay. The multiplex PCR relied on a mix of 60 forward primers for TCR Vbeta segments and 13 reverse primers for TCR Jbeta segments. TCRdb took this table from immuneACCESS and kept in-frame rearrangements with V and J called. Such tables lack part of the clones; where checked against another copy, unresolved V genes explain under half of the gap, and the rest is unexplained. This sample comprises approximately 130,000 clones, roughly 8.8% of them detected only once. The biggest ten clones account for 5.5% to 8% of the sample. The sequenced sample consisted of PBMCs. These receptors originate from a woman in her 40s in good health and CMV-seropositive.

The chain uses TRBV7-3 and TRBJ2-2; TRBD2 matches 12 bases. Trimming cost V 5 bases and J 4 bases; bases outside gene matches: 2. This CDR3 is 15 amino acids long. The germline CDR1 and CDR2 sequences are SGHTA and FQGTGA. CDR3 bases: TGTGCCAGCAGCCTAGCGGGGGGGCCCACCGGGGAGCTGTTTTTT. Translation gives CASSLAGGPTGELFF. The full variable domain, completed using reference TRBV7-3 and TRBJ2-2, is GAGVSQTPSNKVTEKGKYVELRCDPISGHTALYWYRQSLGQGPEFLIYFQGTGAADDSGLPNDRFFAVRPEGSVSTLKIQRTERGDSAVYLCASSLAGGPTGELFFGEGSRLTVL.

This clone has more than one count but fewer than ten. CDR3 coding DNA: TGTGCCAGTAGTGGGGGAAACAGGGTGGGTCAGCCCCAGCATTTT. Encoded protein: CASSGGNRVGQPQHF. V gene TRBV19 combines with J gene TRBJ1-5; D is perhaps TRBD1 (6 bases). Germline V lookup: CDR1 LNHDA, CDR2 SQIVND (reference sequence). The germline V and J ends were trimmed by 5 bases and 6 bases, with 17 bases remaining between them. The CDR3 is 15 residues long.

V usage is TRBV12-5 and J usage is TRBJ2-4, with 12 bases matching TRBD2. J gave up 16 bases and V 7 bases, and 8 bases lay outside the gene matches. This CDR3 has 12 residues. Per germline, CDR1 LGHNT and CDR2 FRNRAP. As DNA, the CDR3 is TGTGCTAGTGAAGCTAGCGGGGGGGCTCGATACTTC. Its translation: CASEASGGARYF.

The chain's CDR3 is CASSLEGTDTQYF. The DNA of the CDR3 is TGCGCCAGCAGCTTGGAGGGGACAGATACGCAGTATTTT. The rearrangement links TRBV5-1 to TRBJ2-3; TRBD1 might be the D (5 bases). V was cut by 0 bases and J by 3 bases, with 5 bases left in between. The CDR3 has 13 residues. The germline CDR1 and CDR2 sequences are SGHRS and YFSETQ.

This clone was seen more than once but under ten times. This sequence joins TRBV7-9 and TRBJ2-6, with 12 bases identical to TRBD2. CDR1 and CDR2 (germline): SEHNR, FQNEAQ (reference sequence). V lost 5 bases, J lost 0 bases, and 5 bases stayed unmatched. This CDR3 contains 18 residues. CDR3 amino acids: CASSLGLAGSSGANVLTF. In DNA, the CDR3 is TGTGCCAGCAGCCTCGGACTAGCGGGGAGCTCTGGGGCCAACGTCCTGACTTTC.

This rearrangement joins TRBV15 to TRBJ1-4; D not certain. This CDR3 region has 15 residues. CDR1 and CDR2 (germline): LNHNV, YYDKDF (reference sequence). V dropped 1 base and J dropped 4 bases, with 10 bases sitting between them. CDR3 DNA: TGTGCCACCAGCAGAGGAACTAAAAATAATGAAAAACTGTTTTTT. The encoded protein is CATSRGTKNNEKLFF. The full variable domain, rest sourced from reference TRBV15 and TRBJ1-4, is DAMVIQNPRYQVTQFGKPVTLSCSQTLNHNVMYWYQQKSSQAPKLLFHYYDKDFNNEADTPDNFQSRRPNTSFCFLDIRSPGLGDTAMYLCATSRGTKNNEKLFFGSGTQLSVL.

This clone was seen a few times. The chain links TRBV6-1 to TRBJ2-1; no clear D. The ends were cut back, 4 bases at V and 0 bases at J, with 13 bases in the middle. Germline V lookup: CDR1 MNHNS, CDR2 SASEGT. The CDR3 totals 16 residues. In DNA form, the CDR3 reads TGTGCCAGCAGTGGCCAGACTGCCGCCTCCTACAATGAGCAGTTCTTC. Its protein product is CASSGQTAASYNEQFF.

The gene calls are TRBV5-4 and TRBJ1-3; the D gene is possibly TRBD1 (6 bases). The CDR3 runs to 14 residues. Germline V gene data show CDR1 as SGHNT and CDR2 as YYREEE (reference sequence). Trimming cost V 1 base and J 4 bases, with 9 bases left between them. The chain's CDR3 is CASSLPDRGNTIYF. For the CDR3, the DNA is TGTGCCAGCAGCTTGCCCGACAGGGGAAACACCATATATTTT.

The chain employs TRBV5-3 and TRBJ1-6; D not certain. TRBV5-3 counts as an open reading frame of uncertain function. There are 14 residues in the CDR3. Trimming took off 6 bases at V and 0 bases at J, with 7 bases between the two ends. CDR3 region: CARIRSSYNSPLHF. The CDR3 DNA follows: TGTGCCAGAATAAGGAGCTCCTATAATTCACCCCTCCACTTT.

DNA for the CDR3: TGTGCCAGTAGTCGATCCGGGACAGGGGGTAGAGAAAAACTGTTTTTT. Amino acids: CASSRSGTGGREKLFF. This rearrangement joins TRBV19 to TRBJ1-4; 11 positions agree with TRBD1. The CDR3 spans 16 residues. V dropped 5 bases and J dropped 8; count of bases not matched to a gene: 10. Germline assignment: CDR1 LNHDA and CDR2 SQIVND (reference sequence).

The V gene is TRBV19, the J gene TRBJ1-6; tentatively, D is TRBD1 (5 bases). The V gene lost 5 bases and the J gene lost 0 bases, with 14 bases spanning the gap. Germline V gene data show CDR1 as LNHDA and CDR2 as SQIVND (reference sequence). The CDR3 has 17 amino acids. The CDR3 sequence: CASSPRQISSYNSPLHF. CDR3 DNA sequence: TGTGCCAGTAGTCCGCGACAGATCAGCTCCTATAATTCACCCCTCCACTTT.

The sample holds a few counts of this clone. V gene TRBV10-1 combines with J gene TRBJ2-3; 9 bases are a match to TRBD1. Germline CDR1 WNHNN, CDR2 SYGVQD (reference sequence). With 4 bases clipped from V and 15 bases from J, the junction kept 8 bases outside the gene matches. The CDR3 totals 12 residues. CDR3 amino acids: CASSGPGQGPYF. The CDR3 DNA reads TGCGCCAGCAGTGGGCCGGGACAGGGCCCTTATTTT.

Comments on this clone: A far bigger clonotype differs at one base, so this is likely a read error. Other DNA sequences in this specimen translate into the identical CDR3. The CDR3 DNA reads TGTGCCAGTAGACAGGGTTTGGGTACCGAAGCTTTCTTT. Amino acid sequence: CASRQGLGTEAFF. V is TRBV19 and J is TRBJ1-1; tentatively, D is TRBD1 (6 bases). Trimming removed 6 bases from V and 8 bases from J, with 16 bases in between. CDR1 is LNHDA, CDR2 SQIVND, per germline (reference sequence). The CDR3 runs to 13 residues.

The rearrangement joins TRBV4-1 to TRBJ1-4, with 8 nucleotides matching TRBD1. In germline, CDR1 is MGHRA, CDR2 YSYEKL. Trimming at V came to 0 bases and at J to 0 bases, leaving 3 bases not matched to a gene. The CDR3 is made up of 17 amino acids. The CDR3 DNA is TGCGCCAGCAGCCAAGAGGACAGGGTGACAACTAATGAAAAACTGTTTTTT. This encodes CASSQEDRVTTNEKLFF.

This clone was detected a few times. This rearrangement joins TRBV4-3 to TRBJ2-2; weak D call: TRBD1 (5 bases). CDR3 length: 15 amino acids. Trimming shortened V by 3 bases and J by 0 bases, and 8 bases separated the two germline ends. Germline CDR1 reads LGHNA; CDR2 reads YSLEER. The CDR3 DNA follows: TGCGCCAGCAGCCAGGGGCCGTCGAACACCGGGGAGCTGTTTTTT. Protein: CASSQGPSNTGELFF.